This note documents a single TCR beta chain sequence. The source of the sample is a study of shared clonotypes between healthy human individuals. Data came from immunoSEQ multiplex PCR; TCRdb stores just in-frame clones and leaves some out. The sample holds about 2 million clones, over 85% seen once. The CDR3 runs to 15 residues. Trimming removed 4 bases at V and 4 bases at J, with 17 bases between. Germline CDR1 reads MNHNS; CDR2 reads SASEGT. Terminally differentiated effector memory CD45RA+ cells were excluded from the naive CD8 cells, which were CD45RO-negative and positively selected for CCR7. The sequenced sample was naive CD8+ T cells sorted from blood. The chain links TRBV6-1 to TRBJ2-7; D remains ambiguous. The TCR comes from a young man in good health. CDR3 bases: TGTGCCAGCAGTGCCGGAATTGGTGAAGTATACGAGCAGTACTTC. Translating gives CASSAGIGEVYEQYF.